A single sample is the source of the 21 T cell receptor beta chains below, sequenced in a study of T cell changes during pregnancy in multiple sclerosis. Clones were read by immunoSEQ multiplex PCR, and TCRdb kept only the in-frame ones, dropping some. The sample contains under 45,000 clones, 80% to 90% of which appear only once. This specimen was CD4+ T cells from peripheral blood mononuclear cells, taken in the first trimester of pregnancy. The origin of the receptors is a female donor with multiple sclerosis, enrolled in a pregnancy study.

The CDR3 region has the DNA TGTGCCAGCAGCGTAGCCCCCGCCCTAGCGGGAGGTAAGGAGACCCAGTACTTC. Translation: CASSVAPALAGGKETQYF. The genes are TRBV9 and TRBJ2-5; TRBD2 agrees at 11 bases. Germline assignment: CDR1 SGDLS and CDR2 YYNGEE. The CDR3 runs 18 residues. J was trimmed by 5 bases and V by 0 bases; bases with no gene match: 12. Combining the CDR3 with reference TRBV9 and TRBJ2-5 gives the whole variable domain DSGVTQTPKHLITATGQRVTLRCSPRSGDLSVYWYQQSLDQGLQFLIQYYNGEERAKGNILERFSAQQFPDLHSELNLSSLELGDSALYFCASSVAPALAGGKETQYFGPGTRLLVL.

Here the CDR3 reads CATVLRGREYNEQFF. CDR3 bases: TGTGCCACCGTACTCAGAGGGAGGGAATACAATGAGCAGTTCTTC. The chain joins TRBV6-5 to TRBJ2-1; TRBD2 matches at 7 bases. V was pared by 10 bases and J by 4 bases, with 13 bases of the junction left unmatched. Germline CDR1 MNHEY, CDR2 SVGAGI. The CDR3 contains 15 residues.

The chain joins TRBV4-1 to TRBJ2-7; D unresolved. V lost 1 base, J lost 1 base, and 8 bases lay in between. The CDR3 is made up of 14 amino acids. The V gene's germline CDR1 is MGHRA and CDR2 YSYEKL. The CDR3 sequence: CASSQGSVSYEQYF. In nucleotides, the CDR3 is TGCGCCAGCAGCCAAGGGTCGGTATCCTACGAGCAGTACTTC.

This sequence joins TRBV6-8 and TRBJ2-1, with 11 nucleotides matching TRBD2. The V and J ends lost 9 bases and 6 bases, in that order; junction bases with no gene match: 7. CDR3 length: 14 residues. Germline assignment: CDR1 MNHGY and CDR2 SAAAGT. CDR3 residues: CARRAGTSGNEQFF. CDR3 nucleotide sequence: TGTGCCAGGCGGGCCGGGACTAGCGGCAATGAGCAGTTCTTC.

About this clone: A much larger clonotype is one base distant, so this may be a read error. This chain uses TRBV5-1 with TRBJ2-4, with 8 positions matching TRBD1. The CDR3 is 17 residues long. Looked up from germline, CDR1 is SGHRS and CDR2 is YFSETQ. The chain's CDR3 is CTSSLAGGPSAKNIQYF. CDR3 sequence (DNA): TGCACCAGCAGCCTGGCAGGGGGCCCCTCAGCCAAAAACATTCAGTACTTC.

The chain employs TRBV20-1 and TRBJ2-1; 8 bases map to TRBD2. The CDR3 contains 11 residues. Germline V gene lookup returns CDR1 DFQATT and CDR2 SNEGSKA (reference sequence). The CDR3 region has the DNA TGCACCAGCGGGAGTACGAATGAGCAGTTCTTC. It specifies CTSGSTNEQFF.

This clone has a single count. V usage is TRBV9 and J usage is TRBJ2-2; the match to TRBD2 covers 8 bases. The CDR3 runs to 18 residues. Germline CDR1 SGDLS, CDR2 YYNGEE. After removal of 0 bases from V and 4 bases from J, the junction contained 11 bases not matched to a gene. CDR3 nucleotides: TGTGCCAGCAGCGTAGGGTTGTCGACTAGCGCCTCCACCGGGGAGCTGTTTTTT. Residues: CASSVGLSTSASTGELFF.

The chain links TRBV27 to TRBJ1-1; D gene uncertain. V lost 6 bases and J lost 1, with 9 bases in between. This CDR3 region has 13 residues. The germline V gene has CDR1 MNHEY and CDR2 SMNVEV (reference sequence). CDR3 loop: CASRADWNTEAFF. The CDR3 nucleotides read TGTGCCAGCAGGGCGGATTGGAACACTGAAGCTTTCTTT.

The rearrangement uses TRBV19 and TRBJ1-4; the D gene is possibly TRBD1 (5 bases). The CDR3 is 16 residues long. CDR1 and CDR2 from the germline V gene are LNHDA and SQIVND (reference sequence). Trimming removed 5 bases at V and 4 bases at J, with 17 bases between. The DNA for the CDR3 is TGTGCCAGTAGTCCCCGGAGCGGGACGAATAATGAAAAACTGTTTTTT. Its translation: CASSPRSGTNNEKLFF.

The chain joins TRBV11-2 to TRBJ2-1; D may be TRBD2 (5 bases). Germline V gene lookup returns CDR1 SGHAT and CDR2 FQNNGV. This CDR3 is built from 13 residues. V was shortened by 7 bases and J by 8 bases, with 15 bases between the two germline ends. CDR3 DNA sequence: TGTGCCAGCACCAAACTAGGGTCCCATGAGCAGTTCTTC. Its translation: CASTKLGSHEQFF. Combining the CDR3 with reference TRBV11-2 and TRBJ2-1 gives the whole variable domain EAGVAQSPRYKIIEKRQSVAFWCNPISGHATLYWYQQILGQGPKLLIQFQNNGVVDDSQLPKDRFSAERLKGVDSTLKIQPAKLEDSAVYLCASTKLGSHEQFFGPGTRLTVL.

This chain uses TRBV6-6 with TRBJ1-1, with 9 bases matching TRBD1. This CDR3 contains 15 residues. With V trimmed by 4 bases and J by 0 bases, 3 bases remained unmatched. Germline V gives CDR1 MNHNY, CDR2 SVGAGI (reference sequence). CDR3 amino acids: CASSLGQGMNTEAFF. In DNA form, the CDR3 reads TGTGCCAGCAGTTTGGGACAGGGCATGAACACTGAAGCTTTCTTT.

CDR3 residues: CASSPRDSAYEQYF. The CDR3, as DNA: TGTGCCAGCAGCCCACGAGACAGCGCCTACGAGCAGTACTTC. This rearrangement joins TRBV4-2 to TRBJ2-7; tentative D call: TRBD1 (5 bases). V dropped 4 bases and J dropped 2 bases, with 12 bases sitting between them. In germline, CDR1 is LGHNA, CDR2 YNFKEQ. The CDR3 has 14 residues.

The J gene is TRBJ2-1, the V gene TRBV15; 9 bases align to TRBD2. V shed 0 bases and J 8 bases; nucleotides not matched to a gene: 26. The CDR3 covers 22 residues. The germline V gene encodes CDR1 LNHNV and CDR2 YYDKDF (reference sequence). The CDR3 loop is CATSREGGGGTGLADFLYEQFF. CDR3 DNA: TGTGCCACCAGCAGAGAGGGTGGGGGCGGCACGGGACTAGCCGACTTTTTATATGAGCAGTTCTTC. The full variable domain, completed using reference TRBV15 and TRBJ2-1, is DAMVIQNPRYQVTQFGKPVTLSCSQTLNHNVMYWYQQKSSQAPKLLFHYYDKDFNNEADTPDNFQSRRPNTSFCFLDIRSPGLGDTAMYLCATSREGGGGTGLADFLYEQFFGPGTRLTVL.

This chain joins TRBV5-6 and TRBJ2-5; 7 nucleotides align to TRBD1. The ends lost 5 bases at V and 5 bases at J; junction bases unmatched: 12. Germline V gives CDR1 SGHDT, CDR2 YYEEEE. This CDR3 contains 15 residues. The CDR3 nucleotides are TGTGCCAGCAGGACAGGGTCGAGGTATGGGGAGACCCAGTACTTC. Protein product: CASRTGSRYGETQYF.

The chain employs TRBV7-2 and TRBJ1-3, with TRBD1 matching 8 bases. The ends lost 4 bases at V and 0 bases at J; junction bases unmatched: 8. Germline CDR1 is SGHTA and CDR2 is FQGNSA. This CDR3 is 17 amino acids long. The CDR3 protein is CASSSTGVGDSGNTIYF. The CDR3 nucleotides read TGTGCCAGCAGCTCGACAGGGGTTGGGGACTCTGGAAACACCATATATTTT. Drawing the rest from reference TRBV7-2 and TRBJ1-3, the complete variable domain is GAGVSQSPSNKVTEKGKDVELRCDPISGHTALYWYRQSLGQGLEFLIYFQGNSAPDKSGLPSDRFSAERTGGSVSTLTIQRTQQEDSAVYLCASSSTGVGDSGNTIYFGEGSWLTVV.

This chain uses TRBV6-1 with TRBJ2-2; 7 nucleotides align to TRBD1. The length of the CDR3 is 15 residues. Germline CDR1 MNHNS, CDR2 SASEGT. J was trimmed by 2 bases and V by 6 bases; bases with no gene match: 6. Here the CDR3 reads CASRPTGYNTGELFF. CDR3 DNA: TGTGCCAGCAGACCGACAGGGTATAACACCGGGGAGCTGTTTTTT.

The sample holds one count of this clone. V is TRBV4-2 and J is TRBJ2-6; D not certain. Trimming removed 4 bases from V and 0 bases from J, with 13 bases in between. Germline assignment: CDR1 LGHNA and CDR2 YNFKEQ. The CDR3 sequence is 17 residues long. CDR3 coding DNA: TGTGCCAGCAGCCCGCACACCAGGATCTCTGGGGCCAACGTCCTGACTTTC. Translating gives CASSPHTRISGANVLTF.

The chain is built from TRBV19 and TRBJ1-1; D gene unclear. Germline V lookup: CDR1 LNHDA, CDR2 SQIVND (reference sequence). CDR3 length: 15 residues. The germline V and J ends were trimmed by 1 base and 0 bases, with 9 bases remaining between them. The CDR3 sequence is CASSIGLFMNTEAFF. The CDR3 DNA sequence: TGTGCCAGTAGTATAGGACTTTTCATGAACACTGAAGCTTTCTTT. Filled out from reference TRBV19 and TRBJ1-1, the complete variable domain reads DGGITQSPKYLFRKEGQNVTLSCEQNLNHDAMYWYRQDPGQGLRLIYYSQIVNDFQKGDIAEGYSVSREKKESFPLTVTSAQKNPTAFYLCASSIGLFMNTEAFFGQGTRLTVV.

The chain uses TRBV5-4 and TRBJ2-6, with TRBD2 as a possible D gene (5 bases). Deletions cut 3 bases from V and 3 bases from J, with 19 bases between. Germline values: CDR1 SGHNT, CDR2 YYREEE (reference sequence). The CDR3 runs to 18 residues. This CDR3 reads CASSSGSTALFGANVLTF. CDR3 coding DNA: TGTGCCAGCAGCTCGGGGTCAACGGCTCTATTTGGGGCCAACGTCCTGACTTTC. Using reference TRBV5-4 and TRBJ2-6 for the parts outside the CDR3, the full variable domain is ETGVTQSPTHLIKTRGQQVTLRCSSQSGHNTVSWYQQALGQGPQFIFQYYREEENGRGNFPPRFSGLQFPNYSSELNVNALELDDSALYLCASSSGSTALFGANVLTFGAGSRLTVL.

The chain joins TRBV9 to TRBJ2-3, with D unresolved. V gave up 0 bases and J gave up 6 bases, with 17 bases separating them. The germline CDR1 and CDR2 sequences are SGDLS and YYNGEE. This CDR3 region has 16 residues. The CDR3 protein is CASSVGSRRFQDTQYF. CDR3 sequence (DNA): TGTGCCAGCAGCGTAGGATCTAGACGATTTCAGGATACGCAGTATTTT.

This sequence joins TRBV25-1 and TRBJ2-1, with TRBD2 identical over 9 bases. The ends lost 2 bases at V and 7 bases at J; junction bases unmatched: 9. The germline V gene encodes CDR1 MGHDK and CDR2 SYGVNS. CDR3 length: 16 amino acids. CDR3 residues: CASSEGREGRGNEQFF. DNA for the CDR3: TGTGCCAGCAGTGAAGGGCGGGAGGGCCGAGGAAATGAGCAGTTCTTC.